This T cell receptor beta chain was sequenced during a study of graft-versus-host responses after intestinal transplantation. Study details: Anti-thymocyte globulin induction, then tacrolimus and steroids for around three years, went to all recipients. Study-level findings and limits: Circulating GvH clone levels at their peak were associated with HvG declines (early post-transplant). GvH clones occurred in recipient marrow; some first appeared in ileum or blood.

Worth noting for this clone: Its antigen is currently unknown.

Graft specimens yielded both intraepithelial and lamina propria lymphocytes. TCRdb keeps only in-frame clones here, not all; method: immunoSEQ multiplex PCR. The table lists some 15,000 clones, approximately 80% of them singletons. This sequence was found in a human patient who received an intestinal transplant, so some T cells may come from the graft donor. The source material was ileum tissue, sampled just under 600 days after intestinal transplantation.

The CDR3: CASSLGRQRYNEQFF. In nucleotides, the CDR3 is TGTGCCAGCAGCTTAGGGCGGCAGCGTTACAATGAGCAGTTCTTC. This rearrangement joins TRBV7-9 to TRBJ2-1; D gene unclear. Germline CDR1 SEHNR, CDR2 FQNEAQ (reference sequence). The ends were cut back, 1 base at V and 4 bases at J, with 11 bases in the middle. The CDR3 contains 15 residues.